These 14 T cell receptor beta chains share one sample of origin, sequenced in a study of T cells after yellow fever vaccination. TCRdb processed the 5' RACE reads anew with MiXCR; each CDR3 protein has one entry. This sample yields about 63,000 distinct CDR3 sequences, of which approximately 7.4% are seen a single time; 36% belongs to the top ten. The input for sequencing was CD8+ T cells sorted from PBMCs, taken 15 days after the yellow fever booster vaccination. Receptors originate from a man younger than 45 who received the YFV17D yellow fever vaccine.

This clonotype has a count of ten or more. V gene TRBV20-1 combines with J gene TRBJ2-1, with 7 bases lining up with TRBD1. CDR3 length: 14 residues. Germline lookup yields CDR1 DFQATT and CDR2 SNEGSKA (reference sequence). The V gene end was trimmed by 1 base and the J gene end by 7 bases; junction bases not matched to a gene: 7. The CDR3 here is CSARGYGTVNEQFF. Here the CDR3 DNA reads TGCAGTGCTAGAGGCTACGGGACAGTGAATGAGCAGTTCTTC.

This clonotype was seen many times. The gene calls are TRBV7-2 and TRBJ2-5; D is possibly TRBD1 or TRBD2 (5 bases each). The germline V and J ends were trimmed by 8 bases and 7 bases, with 26 bases remaining between them. The CDR3 is 16 amino acids. Per germline, CDR1 SGHTA and CDR2 FQGNSA. CDR3 nucleotides: TGTGCCAGCCGCCTGAGGCAGGGAGAGCCAATTGGGACCCAGTACTTC. It specifies CASRLRQGEPIGTQYF.

This clonotype was counted many times. The chain recombines TRBV3-1 with TRBJ2-7; maybe TRBD1 (5 bases). Germline V gives CDR1 LGHDT, CDR2 YNNKEL (reference sequence). This CDR3 spans 16 amino acids. V lost 1 base and J 2 bases, leaving 15 bases between the germline ends. Written as DNA, the CDR3 is TGTGCCAGCAGCCAAGGAACCTCCTCGACAGCCTACGAGCAGTACTTC. This gives the protein CASSQGTSSTAYEQYF.

This sequence joins TRBV6-5 and TRBJ1-2; 8 nucleotides match TRBD1. Germline V lookup: CDR1 MNHEY, CDR2 SVGAGI. V shed 2 bases, J shed 2 bases, and the junction held 7 bases outside the gene matches. CDR3 size: 16 residues. CDR3 region: CASSYLGQAPNYGYTF. As DNA, the CDR3 is TGTGCCAGCAGTTACCTGGGACAGGCCCCGAACTATGGCTACACCTTC.

This clonotype has at least ten counts. This chain connects TRBV6-1 to TRBJ2-5; 12 positions agree with TRBD2. V was pared by 5 bases and J by 6 bases, with 7 bases of the junction left unmatched. The CDR3 runs 15 residues. Germline CDR1 MNHNS, CDR2 SASEGT. The CDR3 spells CASSPRTSGMQTQYF. CDR3 nucleotide sequence: TGTGCCAGCAGTCCCCGGACTAGCGGGATGCAGACCCAGTACTTC.

This clonotype came up many times. J is TRBJ2-1 and V is TRBV12-3 or TRBV12-4; TRBD2 might be the D (6 bases). The CDR3 length is 16 residues. V shed 7 bases and J shed 2 bases, with 18 bases lying between them. CDR3 DNA: TGTGCCAGCACCCCTCGTTCCGGGAGCGCCTACAATGAGCAGTTCTTC. It specifies CASTPRSGSAYNEQFF.

This clonotype has a count of ten or more. V is TRBV10-1 and J is TRBJ2-1; D is possibly TRBD2 (6 bases). V was pared by 4 bases and J by 5 bases, with 9 bases between. The length of the CDR3 is 13 residues. Germline V lookup: CDR1 WNHNN, CDR2 SYGVQD (reference sequence). CDR3 DNA: TGCGCCAGCAGTGGGACGGGGGACAATGAGCAGTTCTTC. This sequence encodes CASSGTGDNEQFF.

The genes are TRBV19 and TRBJ2-1; 11 bases fit TRBD2. The CDR3 extends over 18 amino acids. Trimming cost V 7 bases and J 4 bases; bases outside gene matches: 15. Germline assignment: CDR1 LNHDA and CDR2 SQIVND (reference sequence). Here the CDR3 reads CASTRRLAGHISYNEQFF. The CDR3 nucleotides read TGTGCCAGTACGCGGAGACTAGCGGGACATATTTCTTACAATGAGCAGTTCTTC.

This chain links TRBV30 with TRBJ1-1; D is possibly TRBD1 (6 bases). Deletions cut 0 bases from V and 0 bases from J, with 11 bases between. CDR1 and CDR2 from the germline V gene are GTSNPN and SVGIG (reference sequence). This CDR3 comprises 15 residues. The CDR3: CAWSVQGNMNTEAFF. The CDR3 region has the DNA TGTGCCTGGAGTGTCCAGGGGAACATGAACACTGAAGCTTTCTTT. Complete variable domain (other parts from reference TRBV30 and TRBJ1-1): SQTIHQWPATLVQPVGSPLSLECTVEGTSNPNLYWYRQAAGRGLQLLFYSVGIGQISSEVPQNLSASRPQDRQFILSSKKLLLSDSGFYLCAWSVQGNMNTEAFFGQGTRLTVV.

This clonotype was recorded many times. The rearrangement links TRBV20-1 to TRBJ2-2; no definite D call. The CDR3 runs to 11 residues. Deletions cut 5 bases from V and 3 bases from J, with 4 bases between. CDR1 is DFQATT, CDR2 SNEGSKA, per germline (reference sequence). In DNA, the CDR3 is TGCAGTGCTCCATACACCGGGGAGCTGTTTTTT. Its translation: CSAPYTGELFF.

The chain couples TRBV28 to TRBJ1-5, with 7 nucleotides matching TRBD1. V lost 6 bases to trimming and J lost 10 bases; unmatched junction nucleotides: 6. CDR3 length equals 12 residues. Germline V gives CDR1 MDHEN, CDR2 SYDVKM. The CDR3 is CASSPTGDPQHF. The CDR3 nucleotides are TGTGCCAGCAGCCCCACAGGGGATCCCCAGCATTTT.

The rearrangement joins TRBV20-1 to TRBJ2-5, with D uncertain. The germline V gene encodes CDR1 DFQATT and CDR2 SNEGSKA (reference sequence). The ends were cut back, 0 bases at V and 5 bases at J, with 13 bases in the middle. The CDR3 has 14 amino acids. Here the CDR3 DNA reads TGCAGTGCTAGAGATCTTGACCCGAGGGAGACCCAGTACTTC. Translating it yields CSARDLDPRETQYF.

This clonotype was observed many times. The V call is TRBV7-9, the J call TRBJ2-7; TRBD1 agrees at 9 bases. This CDR3 has 13 amino acids. J gave up 7 bases and V 6 bases, and 7 bases lay outside the gene matches. Germline values: CDR1 SEHNR, CDR2 FQNEAQ (reference sequence). The CDR3 reads CASRPTGGGEQYF. In DNA, the CDR3 is TGTGCCAGCAGACCAACAGGGGGCGGGGAGCAGTACTTC.

This clonotype has at least ten counts. This chain uses TRBV25-1 with TRBJ1-5, with 7 bases identical to TRBD1. J gave up 3 bases and V 4 bases, and 6 bases lay outside the gene matches. Germline V gene lookup returns CDR1 MGHDK and CDR2 SYGVNS. CDR3 length equals 15 residues. CDR3 residues: CASSGLTGANQPQHF. The CDR3 region has the DNA TGTGCCAGCAGTGGACTTACAGGGGCCAATCAGCCCCAGCATTTT.